These 18 T cell receptor beta chains originate from one sample sequenced in a study of human T cells and chemical hapten exposure. This sample's time point: pre-sensitization, week 0. Described treatment: therapeutic diphenylcyclopropenone sensitization with weekly scalp DPC. MiXCR was run by TCRdb on the RACE reads, yielding one entry per CDR3 protein. The repertoire includes about 180,000 distinct CDR3 sequences, roughly 30% of them detected once, and about 2.7% sits in the top ten. Sequencing was performed on whole blood, taken in connection with sensitization to the hapten diphenylcyclopropenone (DPC). The receptors were sampled from a woman aged 25 to 45 with alopecia areata. Some clones in this sample may be carry-over from other donors' samples.

This clonotype has only a few counts. The V gene is TRBV3-1, the J gene TRBJ1-2, with TRBD1 identical over 9 bases. The J segment lost 4 bases and the V segment lost 1 base, leaving 4 bases of the junction unmatched. CDR1 LGHDT and CDR2 YNNKEL come from the germline V gene (reference sequence). This CDR3 is 15 amino acids long. CDR3: CASSQGGGQGYGYTF. CDR3 coding DNA: TGTGCCAGCAGCCAAGGAGGGGGACAGGGCTATGGCTACACCTTC.

This clonotype was observed a handful of times. The chain uses TRBV28 and TRBJ2-1; D unresolved. The CDR3 runs 13 residues. V lost 3 bases and J 8 bases, leaving 11 bases between the germline ends. CDR1 MDHEN and CDR2 SYDVKM come from the germline V gene. The chain's CDR3 is CASSLTEFHEQFF. The DNA of the CDR3 is TGTGCCAGCAGTTTGACCGAATTCCATGAGCAGTTCTTC. The full variable domain, rest sourced from reference TRBV28 and TRBJ2-1, is DVKVTQSSRYLVKRTGEKVFLECVQDMDHENMFWYRQDPGLGLRLIYFSYDVKMKEKGDIPEGYSVSREKKERFSLILESASTNQTSMYLCASSLTEFHEQFFGPGTRLTVL.

The genes are TRBV29-1 and TRBJ2-5; either TRBD1 or TRBD2 may supply D (5 bases each). The length of the CDR3 is 14 residues. Looked up from germline, CDR1 is SQVTM and CDR2 is ANQGSEA. V was trimmed by 5 bases and J by 4 bases, leaving 17 bases between them. The CDR3 bases are TGCAGCGTTAAGCATGATGGGGGAGTAGAGACCCAGTACTTC. Translation gives CSVKHDGGVETQYF.

This clonotype was found a few times. This rearrangement joins TRBV7-2 to TRBJ1-2; TRBD1 is a possible D gene (5 bases). The CDR3 spans 16 residues. Germline CDR1 SGHTA, CDR2 FQGNSA. Trimming shortened V by 1 base and J by 4 bases, and 16 bases separated the two germline ends. CDR3 DNA sequence: TGTGCCAGCAGCTTAGGATGGGGAACAGGCCTCTATGGCTACACCTTC. Translating gives CASSLGWGTGLYGYTF. Full variable domain (outside the CDR3, taken from reference TRBV7-2 and TRBJ1-2): GAGVSQSPSNKVTEKGKDVELRCDPISGHTALYWYRQSLGQGLEFLIYFQGNSAPDKSGLPSDRFSAERTGGSVSTLTIQRTQQEDSAVYLCASSLGWGTGLYGYTFGSGTRLTVV.

This sequence joins TRBV6-5 and TRBJ1-4; D unresolved. CDR3 length equals 14 residues. V lost 6 bases and J lost 7, with 15 bases in between. In germline, CDR1 is MNHEY, CDR2 SVGAGI. The CDR3 loop reads CASRYRSSGEKLFF. CDR3 in DNA: TGTGCCAGCAGGTACCGGAGTTCCGGTGAAAAACTGTTTTTT.

This chain connects TRBV28 to TRBJ1-4; D unresolved. The CDR3 is 14 residues long. In germline, CDR1 is MDHEN, CDR2 SYDVKM. V lost 0 bases and J lost 4, with 6 bases in between. In DNA, the CDR3 is TGTGCCAGCAGTTTATGGCCACTTAATGAAAAACTGTTTTTT. Residues: CASSLWPLNEKLFF.

This clonotype was observed a few times. The chain joins TRBV28 to TRBJ1-6, with 9 bases matching TRBD1. Trimming took 0 bases from V and 6 from J; bases not matched to a gene: 3. Germline V gene data show CDR1 as MDHEN and CDR2 as SYDVKM. The CDR3 runs 16 residues. The CDR3 nucleotides read TGTGCCAGCAGTTTATGGACAGGGGGAAGTAATTCACCCCTCCACTTT. Protein: CASSLWTGGSNSPLHF.

This chain joins TRBV12-3 or TRBV12-4 and TRBJ2-3, with D unresolved. The CDR3 consists of 13 residues. V lost 7 bases and J lost 9, with 17 bases in between. The CDR3 nucleotides read TGTGCCAGCACCCCCCTTATGGCTACGACGCAGTATTTT. The encoded protein is CASTPLMATTQYF.

V and J are TRBV10-3 and TRBJ1-4, with D unresolved. This CDR3 contains 13 residues. Germline lookup yields CDR1 ENHRY and CDR2 SYGVKD. V shed 10 bases and J shed 8 bases, with 17 bases lying between them. CDR3 coding DNA: TGTGCCAGCCGCCTGTTTGAAGGAGAAAAACTGTTTTTT. This sequence encodes CASRLFEGEKLFF.

V gene TRBV29-1 combines with J gene TRBJ2-3; TRBD2 agrees at 7 bases. Trimming removed 7 bases from V and 5 bases from J; junction bases left unmatched: 21. Germline V gene data show CDR1 as SQVTM and CDR2 as ANQGSEA. CDR3 length: 17 residues. The CDR3 DNA reads as TGCAGCGCTCTCCCCGGGACTACCCTCAGGAGGGGAGATACGCAGTATTTT. Its protein product is CSALPGTTLRRGDTQYF.

The chain joins TRBV3-1 to TRBJ2-7; D is unclear. V was trimmed by 1 base and J by 4 bases, leaving 8 bases between them. This CDR3 comprises 13 residues. CDR1 and CDR2 (germline): LGHDT, YNNKEL (reference sequence). The CDR3 is CASSQGARYEQYF. CDR3 DNA: TGTGCCAGCAGCCAAGGTGCAAGGTACGAGCAGTACTTC.

The chain uses TRBV7-2 and TRBJ2-3; D not certain. The CDR3 is 13 amino acids. Germline loops: CDR1 SGHTA, CDR2 FQGNSA. The V gene lost 3 bases and the J gene lost 1 base, with 5 bases spanning the gap. CDR3 sequence (DNA): TGTGCCAGCAGCTTCAAGGGCACAGATACGCAGTATTTT. It is translated as CASSFKGTDTQYF.

The V gene is TRBV20-1, the J gene TRBJ1-1; D uncertain. Trimming pared 0 bases from V and 7 bases from J, leaving 9 bases between. The CDR3 is 12 residues long. The V gene's germline CDR1 is DFQATT and CDR2 SNEGSKA (reference sequence). CDR3 nucleotides: TGCAGTGCTAGAGATTTGGGGATTGAAGCTTTCTTT. This translates into CSARDLGIEAFF.

This clonotype showed up just a few times. The V call is TRBV7-9, the J call TRBJ2-4; D is unclear. Between the trimmed V and J ends, which lost 5 bases and 7 bases, there was a span of 9 bases. Germline V lookup: CDR1 SEHNR, CDR2 FQNEAQ (reference sequence). CDR3 length: 12 residues. CDR3 nucleotides: TGTGCCAGCAGCATAACCGGGAACATTCAGTACTTC. It is translated as CASSITGNIQYF.

The J gene is TRBJ1-1, the V gene TRBV20-1; TRBD1 might be the D (5 bases). The V and J ends lost 2 bases and 8 bases respectively, with 12 bases between them. Germline lookup yields CDR1 DFQATT and CDR2 SNEGSKA (reference sequence). The CDR3 contains 12 residues. The CDR3 loop reads CSARNQRTEAFF. CDR3 DNA: TGCAGTGCTAGAAACCAGCGGACAGAAGCTTTCTTT.

The V and J genes are TRBV18 and TRBJ1-2; weak D call: TRBD1 (6 bases). CDR3 length: 14 amino acids. The ends were cut back, 3 bases at V and 3 bases at J, with 11 bases in the middle. Germline V CDR1 and CDR2: KGHSH, LQKENI. CDR3 in DNA: TGTGCCAGCTCACCGCCGGGACACGACTATGGCTACACCTTC. As protein: CASSPPGHDYGYTF.

This clonotype was detected ten times or more. The chain uses TRBV20-1 and TRBJ1-6; D is undetermined. Germline CDR1 reads DFQATT; CDR2 reads SNEGSKA (reference sequence). The CDR3 is made up of 16 amino acids. Trimming cost V 6 bases and J 0 bases, with 15 bases left between them. CDR3 region: CSAAGDLSSYNSPLHF. In DNA form, the CDR3 reads TGCAGTGCCGCCGGAGACTTGAGCTCCTATAATTCACCCCTCCACTTT.

This clonotype was recorded a few times. J is TRBJ1-4 and V is TRBV9, with 8 bases that match TRBD1. V trimming: 3 bases; J trimming: 4 bases; junction bases outside the gene matches: 5. The CDR3 length is 15 residues. The germline V gene encodes CDR1 SGDLS and CDR2 YYNGEE. The DNA for the CDR3 is TGTGCCAGCAGCGCGGGACAGGCGGGTAATGAAAAACTGTTTTTT. It encodes CASSAGQAGNEKLFF. Filled out from reference TRBV9 and TRBJ1-4, the complete variable domain reads DSGVTQTPKHLITATGQRVTLRCSPRSGDLSVYWYQQSLDQGLQFLIQYYNGEERAKGNILERFSAQQFPDLHSELNLSSLELGDSALYFCASSAGQAGNEKLFFGSGTQLSVL.